This record concerns one TCR beta chain sequence. No antigen is known for it. This sample is part of a study of spatial heterogeneity in lung cancer. TCRdb re-called the 5' RACE reads with MiXCR, one entry per CDR3 protein. The table includes about 27,000 distinct CDR3 sequences, less than 9% detected once. Time point denoted: sample taken at primary tumor resection. The donors, 70 to 80 patients with untreated early-stage non-small cell lung cancer, provided the samples. From tumor, nontumor lung or frozen PBMC, whole RNA was taken unsorted for sequencing. Germline lookup yields CDR1 SGHTA and CDR2 FQGNSA. CDR3 size: 14 residues. V shed 1 base and J 5 bases; nucleotides not matched to a gene: 4. Regarding the study as a whole: The study estimated around 7% alpha and more than 12% beta chain coverage of tumor T cells. Higher tumor mutation counts went along with higher counts of expanded intratumoral alpha and beta TCRs. Nonsynonymous mutations, ubiquitous and regional, were tracked respectively by counts of ubiquitous and regional expanded TCRs.

The clonotype comes from a male donor with early-stage non-small cell lung cancer. The chain carries TRBV7-2 and TRBJ1-2, with 7 positions matching TRBD1. The material sequenced was lung tumor tissue, taken at surgery. The CDR3 region has the DNA TGTACCAGCAGCTTAGAAGTCAGGGGGTATGGCTACACCTTC. Translation: CTSSLEVRGYGYTF. Full variable domain (remainder filled in from reference TRBV7-2 and TRBJ1-2): GAGVSQSPSNKVTEKGKDVELRCDPISGHTALYWYRQSLGQGLEFLIYFQGNSAPDKSGLPSDRFSAERTGGSVSTLTIQRTQQEDSAVYLCTSSLEVRGYGYTFGSGTRLTVV.